A selection of T cell receptor beta chains follows, all from one sample in a study of cytomegalovirus exposure and HLA in healthy donors. The protocol was immunoSEQ multiplex PCR, while the TCRdb copy is restricted to in-frame clones and leaves out a portion. The sample includes some 70,000 clones, around four fifths of them seen just once. What was sequenced was PBMCs. Every receptor here comes from a male donor in good health and CMV-seropositive. CDR3s include the opening cysteine and the closing phenylalanine or tryptophan. The order of the fields is V gene, D gene, J gene, clone size, CDR3 DNA, CDR3 protein. D genes are given only for firm matches. Clone sizes are given selectively: once, few, many, or a class where the clone is expanded.

v_gene: TRBV4-3; d_gene: TRBD1; j_gene: TRBJ2-7; abundance: .; CDR3nt: TGCGCCAGCAGCCCGCTTGGAGGACAGGGGGCAGGCGAGCAGTACTTC; CDR3aa: CASSPLGGQGAGEQYF
v_gene: TRBV11-2; d_gene: .; j_gene: TRBJ1-2; abundance: .; CDR3nt: TGTGCCAGCAGTTCTACAGGGTACTATGGCTACACCTTC; CDR3aa: CASSSTGYYGYTF
v_gene: TRBV6-5; d_gene: TRBD1; j_gene: TRBJ1-5; abundance: once; CDR3nt: TGTGCCAGCAGCGCAGACAGGGGGGGCAATCAGCCCCAGCATTTT; CDR3aa: CASSADRGGNQPQHF
v_gene: TRBV4-2; d_gene: TRBD2; j_gene: TRBJ2-3; abundance: .; CDR3nt: TGTGCCAGCAGCCAAGGTAGCGGGGGGAGCACAGATACGCAGTATTTT; CDR3aa: CASSQGSGGSTDTQYF
v_gene: TRBV5-6; d_gene: .; j_gene: TRBJ1-5; abundance: few; CDR3nt: TGTGCCAGCAGCTTCCAGGGGAGTCAGCCCCAGCATTTT; CDR3aa: CASSFQGSQPQHF
v_gene: TRBV5-1; d_gene: TRBD1; j_gene: TRBJ2-7; abundance: once; CDR3nt: TGCGCCAGCAGCTCCTGGACAGGTACCTACGAGCAGTACTTC; CDR3aa: CASSSWTGTYEQYF
v_gene: TRBV10-3; d_gene: TRBD2; j_gene: TRBJ2-2; abundance: .; CDR3nt: TGTGCCATCGGGACTAGCGGCTACACCGGGGAGCTGTTTTTT; CDR3aa: CAIGTSGYTGELFF
v_gene: TRBV4-3; d_gene: TRBD2; j_gene: TRBJ2-2; abundance: .; CDR3nt: TGCGCCAGCAGCCAAGGTTGGACGGAGCGGGAGATGGACTTGAACACCGGGGAGCTGTTTTTT; CDR3aa: CASSQGWTEREMDLNTGELFF
v_gene: TRBV9; d_gene: TRBD2; j_gene: TRBJ2-7; abundance: .; CDR3nt: TGTGCCAGCAGCTCGGGACTAGCGGGGGGGTCTCACGAGCAGTACTTC; CDR3aa: CASSSGLAGGSHEQYF
v_gene: TRBV7-2; d_gene: .; j_gene: TRBJ2-1; abundance: .; CDR3nt: TGTGCCAGCAGCTCGGGGGTCTTTGAGCAGTTCTTC; CDR3aa: CASSSGVFEQFF
v_gene: TRBV29-1; d_gene: .; j_gene: TRBJ2-1; abundance: .; CDR3nt: TGCAGCGGGATGGCGGCACAATCCTACAATGAGCAGTTCTTC; CDR3aa: CSGMAAQSYNEQFF
v_gene: TRBV6-4; d_gene: TRBD2; j_gene: TRBJ2-3; abundance: large; CDR3nt: TGTGCCAGCAGTGACGGGACTAGCGGGGGGGCCGATACGCAGTATTTT; CDR3aa: CASSDGTSGGADTQYF
v_gene: TRBV7-9; d_gene: .; j_gene: TRBJ1-5; abundance: .; CDR3nt: TGTGCCAGCAGCGGTTCAGGGGGCAATCAGCCCCAGCATTTT; CDR3aa: CASSGSGGNQPQHF
v_gene: TRBV7-2; d_gene: .; j_gene: TRBJ1-4; abundance: .; CDR3nt: TGTGCCAGCAGCCGCCCGAGGGAAAAACTGTTTTTT; CDR3aa: CASSRPREKLFF
v_gene: TRBV5-6; d_gene: .; j_gene: TRBJ1-5; abundance: .; CDR3nt: TGTGCCAGCAGCGTGGGAGGATATAGCAATCAGCCCCAGCATTTT; CDR3aa: CASSVGGYSNQPQHF
v_gene: TRBV29-1; d_gene: TRBD1; j_gene: TRBJ2-7; abundance: .; CDR3nt: TGCAGCGTTGAACTGTGGGAGACAGGGAAAGTCGAGCAGTACTTC; CDR3aa: CSVELWETGKVEQYF